The 25 T cell receptor beta chains below all came from one sample that was sequenced in a study of cytomegalovirus exposure and HLA in healthy donors. PCR primers comprised 60 Vbeta and 13 Jbeta primers. Sequenced by immunoSEQ multiplex PCR; TCRdb stores in-frame clones only, minus some. In the table there are 110,000 or so clones, approximately 80% of which are singletons. Material for sequencing was PBMCs. The receptors were gathered from a man in his forties or fifties in good health and CMV-seronegative.

The genes are TRBV19 and TRBJ1-3, with no clear D. Trimming pared 4 bases from V and 1 base from J, leaving 11 bases between. The CDR3 has 15 amino acids. CDR1 and CDR2 from the germline V gene are LNHDA and SQIVND (reference sequence). The CDR3, as DNA: TGTGCCAGTAGTAGACTGGCGGGTTCTGGAAACACCATATATTTT. It translates to CASSRLAGSGNTIYF.

The chain recombines TRBV18 with TRBJ2-5; 7 nucleotides agree with TRBD1. Per the germline V gene, CDR1 is KGHSH and CDR2 is LQKENI. V dropped 4 bases and J dropped 4; count of bases not matched to a gene: 12. The CDR3 has 16 amino acids. The chain's CDR3 is CASSLRRDRDGETQYF. The CDR3 DNA reads TGTGCCAGCTCACTCCGGCGAGACAGGGACGGAGAGACCCAGTACTTC.

The chain carries TRBV6-1 and TRBJ1-2; D ambiguous. Germline V gives CDR1 MNHNS, CDR2 SASEGT. Trimming pared 7 bases from V and 2 bases from J, leaving 11 bases between. CDR3 length equals 13 residues. As DNA, the CDR3 is TGTGCCAGCACGTTTCCGGGGAACTATGGCTACACCTTC. Its protein is CASTFPGNYGYTF.

This chain uses TRBV25-1 with TRBJ2-1; D may be TRBD2 (6 bases). Germline loops: CDR1 MGHDK, CDR2 SYGVNS. The V gene lost 6 bases and the J gene lost 0 bases, with 9 bases spanning the gap. This CDR3 has 14 amino acids. CDR3 coding DNA: TGTGCCAGCAGAGCAGCGGGCTCCTACAATGAGCAGTTCTTC. This encodes CASRAAGSYNEQFF. The variable domain in full, completed from reference TRBV25-1 and TRBJ2-1, reads EADIYQTPRYLVIGTGKKITLECSQTMGHDKMYWYQQDPGMELHLIHYSYGVNSTEKGDLSSESTVSRIRTEHFPLTLESARPSHTSQYLCASRAAGSYNEQFFGPGTRLTVL.

V usage is TRBV9 and J usage is TRBJ2-3; D remains unclear. Germline V gene lookup returns CDR1 SGDLS and CDR2 YYNGEE. V was shortened by 2 bases and J by 0 bases, with 7 bases between the two germline ends. The CDR3 contains 14 residues. The CDR3 region is CASSVVVSTDTQYF. The CDR3 region has the DNA TGTGCCAGCAGCGTGGTAGTGAGCACAGATACGCAGTATTTT.

J is TRBJ1-4 and V is TRBV18, with a tentative D call TRBD1 (6 bases). Trimming cost V 0 bases and J 10 bases, with 12 bases left between them. CDR1 KGHSH and CDR2 LQKENI come from the germline V gene. The CDR3 loop spans 14 amino acids. In DNA form, the CDR3 reads TGTGCCAGCTCACCACCCAGGGGAAGAGGAAAACTGTTTTTT. This sequence encodes CASSPPRGRGKLFF.

The chain is built from TRBV5-1 and TRBJ1-4; D uncertain. Germline lookup yields CDR1 SGHRS and CDR2 YFSETQ. The V and J ends lost 1 base and 2 bases respectively, with 15 bases between them. The CDR3 has 17 amino acids. The CDR3 is CASSLNPGQATNEKLFF. The DNA of the CDR3 is TGCGCCAGCAGCTTGAATCCGGGTCAAGCGACTAATGAAAAACTGTTTTTT.

The rearrangement joins TRBV28 to TRBJ2-2; TRBD1 agrees at 10 bases. CDR1 MDHEN and CDR2 SYDVKM come from the germline V gene. V lost 3 bases to trimming and J lost 3 bases; unmatched junction nucleotides: 1. The CDR3 has 15 residues. DNA for the CDR3: TGTGCCAGCAGTTTGGACAGGGGGGACACCGGGGAGCTGTTTTTT. It encodes CASSLDRGDTGELFF.

The V call is TRBV11-3, the J call TRBJ2-1; 12 nucleotides align to TRBD2. V shed 1 base and J 6 bases; nucleotides not matched to a gene: 10. The CDR3 is made up of 18 amino acids. The germline gives CDR1 SGHNT, CDR2 YENEEA. CDR3 nucleotide sequence: TGTGCCAGCAGCTTAGGTGCGGGGGCTAGCGGGAGGGCCAATGAGCAGTTCTTC. It is translated as CASSLGAGASGRANEQFF. Together with reference TRBV11-3 and TRBJ2-1, the CDR3 gives the full variable domain: EAGVVQSPRYKIIEKKQPVAFWCNPISGHNTLYWYLQNLGQGPELLIRYENEEAVDDSQLPKDRFSAERLKGVDSTLKIQPAELGDSAVYLCASSLGAGASGRANEQFFGPGTRLTVL.

This clone was seen a handful of times. V usage is TRBV4-1 and J usage is TRBJ1-1; the D gene is possibly TRBD1 (6 bases). Trimming shortened V by 0 bases and J by 5 bases, and 13 bases separated the two germline ends. The germline CDR1 and CDR2 sequences are MGHRA and YSYEKL. There are 15 residues in the CDR3. The DNA for the CDR3 is TGCGCCAGCAGCCAAGATATGGGGGCAGGGACTGAAGCTTTCTTT. Its translation: CASSQDMGAGTEAFF.

The chain joins TRBV9 to TRBJ1-1, with no clear D. Per the germline V gene, CDR1 is SGDLS and CDR2 is YYNGEE. CDR3 length equals 14 residues. Trimming shortened V by 3 bases and J by 1 base, and 10 bases separated the two germline ends. This CDR3 reads CASSARVSNTEAFF. The CDR3 DNA sequence: TGTGCCAGCAGCGCGAGGGTTTCGAACACTGAAGCTTTCTTT.

This chain connects TRBV30 to TRBJ2-3; TRBD2 matches 12 bases. V gave up 2 bases and J gave up 5 bases; unmatched junction bases: 5. The V gene's germline CDR1 is GTSNPN and CDR2 SVGIG (reference sequence). CDR3 length: 15 residues. The CDR3, as DNA: TGTGCCTGGAGTCGACTAGCGGGAGCCGTAGATACGCAGTATTTT. It translates to CAWSRLAGAVDTQYF.

The V gene is TRBV7-2, the J gene TRBJ2-7; D unresolved. The V gene lost 5 bases and the J gene lost 5 bases, with 16 bases spanning the gap. The germline CDR1 and CDR2 sequences are SGHTA and FQGNSA. CDR3 length: 14 amino acids. CDR3 in DNA: TGTGCCAGCAGCCCGGGTGGGTCGACCGACGAGCAGTACTTC. Its translation is CASSPGGSTDEQYF.

The genes are TRBV7-9 and TRBJ1-2, with 9 bases identical to TRBD1. The CDR3 covers 13 residues. V was clipped by 4 bases and J by 8 bases; unmatched bases: 5. Germline CDR1 and CDR2: SEHNR and FQNEAQ (reference sequence). The CDR3 loop reads CASSSRDRVGYTF. CDR3 bases: TGTGCCAGCAGCTCCCGGGACAGGGTCGGCTACACCTTC. The full variable domain, in which reference TRBV7-9 and TRBJ1-2 provide the parts outside the CDR3, is DTGVSQNPRHKITKRGQNVTFRCDPISEHNRLYWYRQTLGQGPEFLTYFQNEAQLEKSRLLSDRFSAERPKGSFSTLEIQRTEQGDSAMYLCASSSRDRVGYTFGSGTRLTVV.

This clone occurred a few times. The chain is built from TRBV7-3 and TRBJ2-3, with D unclear. V dropped 2 bases and J dropped 4 bases, with 4 bases sitting between them. This CDR3 has 12 amino acids. CDR1 is SGHTA, CDR2 FQGTGA, per germline. The CDR3, as DNA: TGTGCCAGCAGCTTATCGGCAGATACGCAGTATTTT. Encoded protein: CASSLSADTQYF.

The chain is built from TRBV5-4 and TRBJ2-7; D is unclear. This CDR3 region has 15 residues. Germline V gives CDR1 SGHNT, CDR2 YYREEE (reference sequence). The ends were cut back, 4 bases at V and 2 bases at J, with 16 bases in the middle. The CDR3 coding sequence is TGTGCCAGCAGCACTAACCCCGTGGGTACCTACGAGCAGTACTTC. This codes for CASSTNPVGTYEQYF. Complete variable domain (other parts from reference TRBV5-4 and TRBJ2-7): ETGVTQSPTHLIKTRGQQVTLRCSSQSGHNTVSWYQQALGQGPQFIFQYYREEENGRGNFPPRFSGLQFPNYSSELNVNALELDDSALYLCASSTNPVGTYEQYFGPGTRLTVT.

The chain is built from TRBV7-6 and TRBJ1-2; no clear D gene. Trimming stripped 2 bases from V and 6 bases from J, with 10 bases between. This CDR3 comprises 13 residues. Germline values: CDR1 SGHVS, CDR2 FNYEAQ. The CDR3: CASSLWGGDGYTF. The DNA for the CDR3 is TGTGCCAGCAGCTTATGGGGAGGAGATGGCTACACCTTC. Drawing the rest from reference TRBV7-6 and TRBJ1-2, the complete variable domain is GAGVSQSPRYKVTKRGQDVALRCDPISGHVSLYWYRQALGQGPEFLTYFNYEAQQDKSGLPNDRFSAERPEGSISTLTIQRTEQRDSAMYRCASSLWGGDGYTFGSGTRLTVV.

To note about this clone: At one end, the junction sequence differs from germline, possibly due to a read error. J is TRBJ2-1 and V is TRBV7-7, with TRBD1 identical over 9 bases. Germline CDR1 SSHAT, CDR2 FNYEAQ (reference sequence). The CDR3 sequence is 16 residues long. The chain's CDR3 is CASSPTTGGGRDEQFF. In DNA form, the CDR3 reads TGTGCTAGCAGTCCTACCACAGGGGGCGGAAGGGATGAGCAGTTCTTC.

With regard to this clone: One end of the junction is discordant with germline, which a read error may explain. The chain has TRBV7-2 and TRBJ2-6, with 7 bases matching TRBD1. CDR1 and CDR2 (germline): SGHTA, FQGNSA. The CDR3 covers 16 residues. The CDR3 spells CASSFRGGSGANGLTF. For the CDR3, the DNA is TGTGCCAGCAGCTTTCGAGGGGGCTCTGGGGCCAACGGCCTGACTTTC.

This clone was recorded once. The V and J genes are TRBV6-5 and TRBJ1-1, with D possibly TRBD1 on 5 matching bases. Germline values: CDR1 MNHEY, CDR2 SVGAGI. This CDR3 contains 15 residues. V was clipped by 8 bases and J by 5 bases, with 21 bases between them. CDR3: CASAGRSGGETEAFF. In DNA form, the CDR3 reads TGTGCCAGCGCGGGCCGGAGTGGGGGGGAGACTGAAGCTTTCTTT.

This chain links TRBV7-7 with TRBJ1-1, with D perhaps matching TRBD1 (6 bases). The V gene lost 4 bases and the J gene lost 1 base, with 19 bases spanning the gap. Germline lookup yields CDR1 SSHAT and CDR2 FNYEAQ (reference sequence). The CDR3 covers 17 residues. The CDR3 nucleotides read TGTGCCAGCAGCTCCAGGGGAACCGGGTTATCGAACACTGAAGCTTTCTTT. It specifies CASSSRGTGLSNTEAFF. The full variable domain, completed using reference TRBV7-7 and TRBJ1-1, is GAGVSQSPRYKVTKRGQDVTLRCDPISSHATLYWYQQALGQGPEFLTYFNYEAQPDKSGLPSDRFSAERPEGSISTLTIQRTEQRDSAMYRCASSSRGTGLSNTEAFFGQGTRLTVV.

The CDR3 coding sequence is TGTGCCAGTAGACCCGGGACAGTAGCTAACTATGGCTACACCTTC. Protein sequence: CASRPGTVANYGYTF. The genes are TRBV19 and TRBJ1-2, with 7 bases matching TRBD1. V dropped 6 bases and J dropped 0; count of bases not matched to a gene: 7. The CDR3 totals 15 residues. Germline loops: CDR1 LNHDA, CDR2 SQIVND (reference sequence).

This chain uses TRBV19 with TRBJ2-5; a weak D match, TRBD2 (6 bases). The CDR3 is made up of 13 amino acids. From germline, CDR1 is LNHDA and CDR2 SQIVND (reference sequence). The V gene lost 6 bases and the J gene lost 7 bases, with 15 bases spanning the gap. The CDR3 here is CASSEDWGGTQYF. In DNA, the CDR3 is TGTGCCAGTAGCGAAGACTGGGGAGGGACCCAGTACTTC. Complete variable domain (other parts from reference TRBV19 and TRBJ2-5): DGGITQSPKYLFRKEGQNVTLSCEQNLNHDAMYWYRQDPGQGLRLIYYSQIVNDFQKGDIAEGYSVSREKKESFPLTVTSAQKNPTAFYLCASSEDWGGTQYFGPGTRLLVL.

This clone was seen a handful of times. The chain recombines TRBV5-4 with TRBJ1-1; the D gene is possibly TRBD1 (5 bases). Germline CDR1 reads SGHNT; CDR2 reads YYREEE (reference sequence). Between the trimmed V and J ends, which lost 4 bases and 4 bases, there was a span of 17 bases. The CDR3 consists of 15 residues. This CDR3 is CASSPPSRDPTEAFF. DNA of the CDR3: TGTGCCAGCAGCCCCCCGTCCAGGGATCCCACTGAAGCTTTCTTT.

The chain is built from TRBV7-2 and TRBJ2-1; 15 bases align to TRBD2. J was trimmed by 10 bases and V by 3 bases; bases with no gene match: 1. Germline V lookup: CDR1 SGHTA, CDR2 FQGNSA. There are 14 residues in the CDR3. In DNA form, the CDR3 reads TGTGCCAGCAGCTTGGGGACTAGCGGGGGGGAGCAGTTCTTC. This codes for CASSLGTSGGEQFF.